This is a list of T cell receptor beta chains from one sample in a study of blood T cell repertoires in COVID-19. TCRdb's table, derived via immunoSEQ multiplex PCR, lists solely in-frame clones and lacks some. In the table there are some 240,000 clones, about 86% of which are singletons. Sequencing input: PBMCs or T cells enriched from blood (not recorded which). The receptors were sampled from a woman in her forties with acute COVID-19. Each CDR3 is given with its conserved first and last residue.

TRBV27,TRBJ1-1,CASSPPDRVPEAFF
TRBV18,TRBJ2-1,CASTIQGLTYNEQFF
TRBV18,TRBJ2-6,CASSQTPTGVGANVLTF
TRBV30,TRBJ1-1,CAWSRGGVHTEAFF
TRBV5-1,TRBJ1-1,CASSLTYSEGTEAFF
TRBV6-5,TRBJ2-7,CASNWNRGDYEQYF
TRBV11-2,TRBJ2-7,CASSAPRGTVYEQYF
TRBV7-8,TRBJ2-3,CASSLVTGMPTDTQYF
TRBV5-6,TRBJ1-4,CASSWGQGSEKLFF
TRBV10-3,TRBJ2-1,CAIRTDGEDEQFF
TRBV28,TRBJ1-4,CASSLSGGNEKLFF
TRBV6-5,TRBJ2-7,CASSRITSGYEQYF
TRBV27,TRBJ1-5,CASSLAGFQPQHF
TRBV19,TRBJ2-5,CASSISGSWGETQYF
TRBV19,TRBJ1-1,CASSILGQGARAFF
TRBV5-4,TRBJ1-5,CASSLGAGSGQPQHF
TRBV7-2,TRBJ2-3,CASSLGVQRNTQYF
TRBV30,TRBJ1-1,CAWRESRGQTTEAFF
TRBV3-1/TRBV3-2,TRBJ2-7,CASSPGQGTYEQYF
TRBV9,TRBJ2-3,CASSVTPGLADLTQYF
TRBV30,TRBJ1-3,CAWSRTGTGVGNTIYF
TRBV20-1,TRBJ1-3,CSASSGPPGGGNTIYF
TRBV1,TRBJ2-2,CTSSREASGSNHGELFF
TRBV5-1,TRBJ2-3,CASSLGLTSTDTQYF
TRBV3-1/TRBV3-2,TRBJ2-1,CASSQPSSPNEQFF
TRBV2,TRBJ2-5,CASSDKTQYF
TRBV2,TRBJ2-7,CASSGRLAGAYEQYF
TRBV7-8,TRBJ2-3,CASSPIGGGVGFTDTQYF
TRBV20-1,TRBJ2-7,CSASIAGADYEQYF
TRBV19,TRBJ2-7,CASSIPGQLYEQYF
TRBV19,TRBJ2-2,CASSIAWINYGELFF
TRBV7-8,TRBJ2-1,CASSFARSSYNEQFF
TRBV9,TRBJ2-1,CASSVGAGLAAPGSYNEQFF
TRBV30,TRBJ2-3,CAWSVGTSGRDTQYF
TRBV7-8,TRBJ2-3,CASSLVSGNEADTQYF
TRBV7-6,TRBJ1-2,CASSALPGQGLYGYTF
TRBV12-3/TRBV12-4,TRBJ2-2,CASSPAGTGELFF
TRBV12-3/TRBV12-4,TRBJ2-7,CASSWSDTYEQYF
TRBV19,TRBJ2-1,CASTDEGASGEQFF
TRBV5-4,TRBJ2-7,CASSSGTSLWEQYF
TRBV30,TRBJ2-1,CAWTSGGPNEQFF